The 4 T cell receptor beta chains listed next were all sequenced from one sample in a study of identical twins. TCRdb ran MiXCR on the 5' RACE reads and lists one entry per CDR3 protein. Among about 470,000 distinct CDR3 sequences listed, about 24% were seen once. These data also formed part of another study, on T cells expressing NK-cell markers.

The specimen sequenced was CD4+ T cells sorted from blood. All receptors derive from a woman under 30 in good health.

This clonotype was seen a handful of times. V gene TRBV5-1 combines with J gene TRBJ2-1; maybe TRBD1 (5 bases). Germline-derived CDR1 and CDR2 are SGHRS and YFSETQ. This CDR3 has 13 residues. V lost 2 bases, J lost 5 bases, and 8 bases lay in between. For the CDR3, the DNA is TGCGCCAGCAGCTTTCAGGGAAACAATGAGCAGTTCTTC. Residues: CASSFQGNNEQFF.

The chain has TRBV6-1 and TRBJ2-4; 7 nucleotides align to TRBD2. Germline V gene data show CDR1 as MNHNS and CDR2 as SASEGT. V dropped 2 bases and J dropped 8; count of bases not matched to a gene: 6. The CDR3 runs 14 residues. The CDR3 is CASSERGGVDIQYF. In DNA, the CDR3 is TGTGCCAGCAGTGAACGGGGAGGGGTCGACATTCAGTACTTC.

The V and J genes are TRBV7-9 and TRBJ2-7; no definite D call. CDR1 and CDR2 from the germline V gene are SEHNR and FQNEAQ (reference sequence). V was trimmed by 4 bases and J by 6 bases, leaving 10 bases between them. The CDR3 contains 12 residues. CDR3 sequence: CASSSVVAEQYF. CDR3 DNA: TGTGCCAGCAGCTCCGTGGTGGCCGAGCAGTACTTC.

The rearrangement uses TRBV7-9 and TRBJ1-2, with 11 positions matching TRBD1. Trimming removed 5 bases from V and 6 bases from J; junction bases left unmatched: 5. There are 14 residues in the CDR3. From germline, CDR1 is SEHNR and CDR2 FQNEAQ (reference sequence). The CDR3 sequence: CASSLGQGDNGYTF. The CDR3 DNA reads TGTGCCAGCAGCCTGGGACAGGGGGACAATGGCTACACCTTC.